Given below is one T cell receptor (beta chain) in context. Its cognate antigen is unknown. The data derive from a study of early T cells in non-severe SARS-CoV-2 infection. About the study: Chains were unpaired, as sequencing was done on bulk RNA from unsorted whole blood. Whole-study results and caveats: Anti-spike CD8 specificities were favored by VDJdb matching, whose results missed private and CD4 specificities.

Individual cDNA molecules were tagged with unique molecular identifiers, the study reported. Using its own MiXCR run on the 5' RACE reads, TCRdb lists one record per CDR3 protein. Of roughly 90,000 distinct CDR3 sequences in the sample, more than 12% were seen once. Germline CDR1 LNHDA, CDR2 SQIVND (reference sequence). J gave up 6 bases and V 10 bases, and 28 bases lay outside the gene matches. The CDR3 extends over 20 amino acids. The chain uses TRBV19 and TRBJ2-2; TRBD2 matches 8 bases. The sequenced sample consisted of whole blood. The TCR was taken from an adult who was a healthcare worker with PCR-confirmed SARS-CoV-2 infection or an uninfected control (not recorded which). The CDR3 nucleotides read TGTGCCAACAAGCCCGAAAGAGCCTCGAGCGGGGGCGCTCCCCCCGGGGAGCTGTTTTTT. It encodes CANKPERASSGGAPPGELFF.